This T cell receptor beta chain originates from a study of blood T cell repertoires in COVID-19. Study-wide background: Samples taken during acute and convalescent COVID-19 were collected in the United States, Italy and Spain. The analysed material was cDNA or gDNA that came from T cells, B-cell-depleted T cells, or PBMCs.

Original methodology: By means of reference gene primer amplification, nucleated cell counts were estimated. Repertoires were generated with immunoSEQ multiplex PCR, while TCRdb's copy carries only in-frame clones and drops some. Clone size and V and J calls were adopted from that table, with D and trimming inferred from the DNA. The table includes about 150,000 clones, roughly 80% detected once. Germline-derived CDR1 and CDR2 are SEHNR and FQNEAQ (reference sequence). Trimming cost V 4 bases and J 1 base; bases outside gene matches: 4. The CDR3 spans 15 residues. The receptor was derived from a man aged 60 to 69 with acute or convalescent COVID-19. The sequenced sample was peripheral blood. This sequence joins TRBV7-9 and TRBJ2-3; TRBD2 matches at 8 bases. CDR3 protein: CASSYSGAGTDTQYF. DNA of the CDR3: TGTGCCAGCAGCTATAGCGGGGCCGGCACAGATACGCAGTATTTT.